This T cell receptor beta chain comes out of a study of Tregs in tolerant kidney transplant recipients. Study-wide background: Sorting of CD4+CD25+CD127- cells followed approximately 3-day belatacept mixed lymphocyte reactions, sometimes with roughly 5-day graft donor restimulation.

As to this clone: Its target is not known.

V lost 2 bases and J lost 10, with 9 bases in between. From germline, CDR1 is SGHTA and CDR2 FQGNSA. CDR3 length: 12 amino acids. The data were produced by immunoSEQ multiplex PCR, yet TCRdb's version contains in-frame clones alone and is incomplete. This repertoire shows fewer than 20,000 clones, around 66% found once; its top ten account for more than 2.5%. The source is a human donor in good health. The sequenced sample consisted of Tregs from blood cultured with allogeneic cells. This sequence joins TRBV7-2 and TRBJ1-5; D remains unclear. The CDR3 DNA follows: TGTGCCAGCAGCTTATCCCGGGGACCCCAGCATTTT. This codes for CASSLSRGPQHF.